This T cell receptor beta chain was identified in a study of blood T cell repertoires in COVID-19. The length of the CDR3 is 16 residues. Participants were placed into cohorts based on the clinical history they reported. Sequenced by immunoSEQ multiplex PCR; TCRdb stores in-frame clones only, minus some. The sample comprises around 310,000 clones, roughly nine tenths of which are singletons, and almost 9.5% rests with the top ten. The rearrangement joins TRBV21-1 to TRBJ2-1; the DNA was not compared with TRBD1, the D call given in the table. TRBV21-1 is labeled a pseudogene. The receptor comes from a young woman who had recovered from COVID-19. Sequencing input: PBMCs or T cells enriched from blood (not recorded which). The CDR3 DNA reads as TGTGCCAGCAGCACCGGACAGGGGGCTATTAAAAATGAGCAGTTCTTC. This encodes CASSTGQGAIKNEQFF.